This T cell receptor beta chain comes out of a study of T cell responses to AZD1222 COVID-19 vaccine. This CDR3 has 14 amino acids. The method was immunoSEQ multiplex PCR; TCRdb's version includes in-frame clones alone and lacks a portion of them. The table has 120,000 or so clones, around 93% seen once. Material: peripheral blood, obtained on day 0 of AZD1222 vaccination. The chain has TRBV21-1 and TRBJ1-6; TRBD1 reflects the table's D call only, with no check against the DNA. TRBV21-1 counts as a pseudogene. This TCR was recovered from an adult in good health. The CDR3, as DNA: TGTGCCAGCAGCAGGAGGGACAGACATTCACCCCTCCACTTT. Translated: CASSRRDRHSPLHF.